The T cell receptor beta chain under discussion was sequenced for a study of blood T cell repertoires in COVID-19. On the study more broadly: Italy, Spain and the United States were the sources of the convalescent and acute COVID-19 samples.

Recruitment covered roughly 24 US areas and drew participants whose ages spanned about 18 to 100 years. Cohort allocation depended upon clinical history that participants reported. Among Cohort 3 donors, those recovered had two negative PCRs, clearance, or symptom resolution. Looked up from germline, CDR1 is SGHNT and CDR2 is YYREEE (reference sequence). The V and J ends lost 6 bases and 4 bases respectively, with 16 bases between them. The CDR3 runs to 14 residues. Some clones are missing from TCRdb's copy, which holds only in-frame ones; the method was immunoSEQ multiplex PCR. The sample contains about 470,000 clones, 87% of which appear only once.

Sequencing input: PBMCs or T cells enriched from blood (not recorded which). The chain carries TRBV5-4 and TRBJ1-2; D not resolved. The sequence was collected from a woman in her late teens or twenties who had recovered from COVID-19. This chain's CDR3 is CASTSPAGLYGYTF. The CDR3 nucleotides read TGTGCCAGCACCTCGCCGGCAGGTCTCTATGGCTACACCTTC.